This TCR beta chain was profiled in a study of T cells in Graves' hyperthyroidism and ophthalmopathy. Whole-study findings and limits: Ophthalmopathy was predicted by the model a median of roughly 6.6 months ahead of onset. Most thyroid-expanded clonotypes above 0.001 were also found in blood. A model using 13 V-J features told ophthalmopathy apart from stable hyperthyroidism.

On this clonotype: The antigen remains undetermined. This may arise from a read error, as a much more abundant clone is one base away.

The source material, RNA transcripts, was used to amplify TCR beta CDR3 regions. Primed by the HTBI set, a first-round RT-PCR was run on the TCR CDR3. TCRdb ran MiXCR on the multiplex PCR reads and lists one entry per CDR3 protein. The repertoire includes 200,000 to 250,000 distinct CDR3 sequences, roughly 18% of them detected once, and around 52% sits in the top ten. No progression to ophthalmopathy during 18 months of follow-up defined stable disease. The CDR3 runs 14 residues. This chain joins TRBV12-3 or TRBV12-4 and TRBJ2-2; D is undetermined. The TCR comes from a man in his forties or fifties with Graves' hyperthyroidism. Input material: blood. The DNA for the CDR3 is TGTGCCAGCAGTCCCCTTACATACACCTGGGAGCTGTTTTTT. Translated: CASSPLTYTWELFF.